This TCR beta chain was retrieved from a study of blood T cells in healthy people across ages (dated by TCRdb to 2015 to 2017). Looking at the study overall: In model experiments, roughly one uniquely barcoded TCR beta cDNA molecule per two T cells was captured by template switching. Age-related changes in TCR beta repertoire diversity were measured in the study by deep sequencing normalized with unique cDNA molecular identifiers. The donors were split into four age groups: young (average about 15 years), middle-aged (more than 35), aged (approximately 59) and long-lived (roughly 80). The study analyzed two additional independent replicas of 1 million unique cDNA reads from the same blood draw for two donors, one aged 18 to 29 and one aged 80 or older.

There are a few counts of this clonotype. It has no known antigen specificity. No clone much larger than this one lies a single base away; base qualities are absent. The donors were roughly 39 Caucasian individuals from Russia, aged roughly 6 to 95 years, who were systemically healthy. Each donor gave about 9.8 milliliters of peripheral blood, drawn into EDTA-treated Vacutainer tubes. Ficoll-Paque density-gradient centrifugation was used to isolate PBMCs, with at least 7 million per sample. Trizol reagent was used to extract total RNA from the PBMCs, yielding at least 5 micrograms per sample. Naive CD45RAhigh/CD27high T cell percentages were measured by flow cytometry on a PBMC aliquot from every donor. Beyond this particular receptor, the publication reports: Observed TCR beta diversity per million T cells fell roughly linearly with age, and a significant reduction was already apparent by age around 40. Because profiling used bulk unsorted PBMCs, naive and antigen-experienced compartments could not be compared conclusively. Total diversity estimates from one million sequenced T cells were considered lower bounds and underestimates. Because the CMV infection status of the donors was unknown, age-related changes in expanded clonotypes may potentially have been confounded. There was a strong correlation between observed TCR beta diversity and the percentage of naive T cells measured by flow cytometry. Compared with the aged group, the long-lived group had more naive CD4+ T cells, fewer expanded clones and increased TCR diversity, suggesting age selection.

Libraries were made using 5' RACE. Sequencing was performed on an Illumina HiSeq 2500. A second PCR of about 6 to 12 cycles was run with a J-beta primer mix and a sample-barcoded 5' primer. Each TCR beta cDNA molecule received a unique molecular identifier from a template-switch 5' adaptor carrying 12 random nucleotides. At least 2.5 million CDR3-containing paired-end reads were obtained from each sample. First-strand cDNA synthesis was performed from all RNA using the Mint cDNA synthesis kit, with priming by a TRBC-specific oligonucleotide. Following uracil-DNA glycosylase treatment, a first 18-cycle PCR with universal primers M1SS and BC2_uni_R was performed on all cDNA. The study's own analysis went as follows. For normalization, 1 million high-quality reads were randomly selected from each sample, with every read carrying a distinct molecular identifier. Reads with shared molecular identifiers were discarded instead of being binned into consensus sequences. CDR3 identification, clonotype clustering and error correction used MiTCR with a Q25 quality threshold and the strictest error-elimination algorithm. A nonparametric unseen species model using Euler transformation provided a lower-bound estimate of total TCR beta diversity. In TCRdb, the public reads were trimmed at Q25 with fastp and aligned with MiXCR, with productive beta chains retained. Rows are combined by CDR3 protein, so each entry shows the most common genes and DNA. The V and J calls were not made by the authors but by TCRdb's processing. The table for this sample lists over a million distinct CDR3 sequences; approximately 25% of them were counted only once. Of the sample, about 0.69% is held by the ten largest clones.

Taken from the germline V gene, the CDR1 and CDR2 loops are SQVTM and ANQGSEA. V ends up 6 bases short and J 4 bases short, with an unmatched junction base count of 10. The CDR3 numbers 14 residues from cysteine through phenylalanine. The kept DNA is CDR3 alone, 42 bases in frame from the first base. These data also formed part of another study, on T cells of mothers and their children. As noted in the second study: The donors were nine systemically healthy Caucasian individuals, made up of three mothers and their six children. cDNA synthesis consumed the entire amount of extracted RNA, loaded at 1.5 ug RNA in each 15 ul reaction. In the second PCR, the M1S primer added sample barcodes and 2-4 random nucleotides. Over 8 million TCR beta CDR3 reads were obtained for each mother, and 2.5 million to 3 million reads were obtained for each child. Thymic selection similarly shapes TCR recombination output in related and unrelated pairs, with minor effect from inherited differences. Normalized repertoire overlap was always found to be slightly, but never significantly, higher in related mother-child pairs than in unrelated mother-child pairs. No persistent microchimeric T cell clones were found, with a detection sensitivity of approximately 100 clones per million clonotypes. The study used deep NGS to compare TCR beta repertoires of mothers and children, seeking features distinguishing related mother-child pairs from unrelated individuals. On average, the children were approximately 11 +/- 4 years old, while the mothers were 40 +/- 4 years old. After adapter ligation was performed with NEBNext reagents, the libraries were sequenced on an Illumina HiSeq 2000 with 100+100 nt paired-end reads. To prevent cross-contamination, the mother and child libraries were prepared one month apart and sequenced in separate runs. Each donor had between about 450,000 and 2,300,000 distinct TCR beta clonotypes identified. Naive TCR beta clonotypes were estimated from low-frequency clonotypes matched to each donor's FACS-determined naive share, without sorting.

The receptor's source is a girl aged 2 to 10 in good health. Sequences were obtained from blood. Here the chain combines TRBV29-1 and TRBJ1-2, and 8 junction bases match TRBD1. The CDR3 corresponds to CSVEDRAVTYGYTF. The bases read TGCAGCGTGGAGGACAGGGCCGTCACCTATGGCTACACCTTC.